The 25 T cell receptor beta chains below all came from one sample that was sequenced in a study of response to subunit inactivated influenza vaccine. TCRdb recomputed calls from the RT-PCR reads with MiXCR, one row per CDR3 protein. The table includes around 530,000 distinct CDR3 sequences, more than 15% detected once. The starting material was CD4+ T cells sorted from PBMCs, obtained about 24 months after vaccination. All receptors derive from a man between 50 and 75 years old who received an inactivated influenza vaccine.

The rearrangement uses TRBV6-1 and TRBJ2-3; 14 nucleotides line up with TRBD2. This CDR3 comprises 17 residues. Germline assignment: CDR1 MNHNS and CDR2 SASEGT. With V trimmed by 7 bases and J by 2 bases, 8 bases remained unmatched. CDR3 sequence: CASTKTSGRVFTDTQYF. The CDR3 DNA reads TGTGCCAGCACAAAGACTAGCGGGAGGGTCTTCACAGATACGCAGTATTTT.

The chain joins TRBV20-1 to TRBJ2-1; TRBD2 is a possible D gene (7 bases). Trimming removed 5 bases at V and 10 bases at J, with 21 bases between. The V gene's germline CDR1 is DFQATT and CDR2 SNEGSKA (reference sequence). This CDR3 has 14 amino acids. The CDR3 DNA reads TGCAGTGCTTTTGAACCATTGGGGGGGCGCGAGCAGTTCTTC. The encoded protein is CSAFEPLGGREQFF.

This rearrangement joins TRBV9 to TRBJ1-2; D may be TRBD1 (6 bases). CDR1 is SGDLS, CDR2 YYNGEE, per germline. Trimming took 0 bases from V and 5 from J, leaving 8 bases between them. This CDR3 has 13 residues. In nucleotides, the CDR3 is TGTGCCAGCAGCGTAGGCAGGGGATATGGCTACACCTTC. Translating it yields CASSVGRGYGYTF.

V usage is TRBV12-3 or TRBV12-4 and J usage is TRBJ2-1; D ambiguous. V shed 5 bases and J shed 7 bases, with 9 bases lying between them. The length of the CDR3 is 12 residues. CDR3 region: CASSTPPNEQFF. CDR3 DNA: TGTGCCAGCAGTACTCCGCCGAATGAGCAGTTCTTC.

The rearrangement joins TRBV4-3 to TRBJ2-2; 7 positions match TRBD1. The CDR3 consists of 16 residues. The germline V gene encodes CDR1 LGHNA and CDR2 YSLEER. The trim removed 6 bases at V and 0 bases at J, leaving 7 bases unmatched. CDR3 nucleotides: TGCGCCAGCAGACTAGGGACAGACGCGAACACCGGGGAGCTGTTTTTT. This encodes CASRLGTDANTGELFF.

This clonotype occurred many times. The chain is built from TRBV11-1 and TRBJ2-7, with D perhaps TRBD1 (6 bases). Germline loops: CDR1 SGHAT, CDR2 FQDESV (reference sequence). The length of the CDR3 is 13 residues. The V and J ends lost 5 bases and 4 bases respectively, with 12 bases between them. The CDR3 DNA is TGTGCCAGCAGCCTAATCGGACAGTACGAGCAGTACTTC. It specifies CASSLIGQYEQYF.

This clonotype has a count of ten or more. This rearrangement joins TRBV29-1 to TRBJ2-7; D tentatively fits TRBD1 or TRBD2 (5 bases each). CDR1 and CDR2 (germline): SQVTM, ANQGSEA. Trimming removed 1 base from V and 5 bases from J, with 15 bases in between. The CDR3 is made up of 14 amino acids. CDR3 protein: CSVEGGKGLHEQYF. CDR3 DNA sequence: TGCAGCGTTGAAGGGGGGAAGGGCTTACACGAGCAGTACTTC.

This clonotype was seen more than once but under ten times. V usage is TRBV20-1 and J usage is TRBJ1-5, with no clear D. V lost 3 bases and J 11 bases, leaving 14 bases between the germline ends. The germline gives CDR1 DFQATT, CDR2 SNEGSKA (reference sequence). The CDR3 runs 12 residues. In nucleotides, the CDR3 is TGCAGTGCTAGCCCCCGTCTTGGATCCCAGCATTTT. As protein: CSASPRLGSQHF.

The genes are TRBV20-1 and TRBJ2-3; D unclear. The V gene lost 0 bases and the J gene lost 1 base, with 5 bases spanning the gap. This CDR3 comprises 13 residues. From germline, CDR1 is DFQATT and CDR2 SNEGSKA (reference sequence). The CDR3 is CSARDLGTDTQYF. The CDR3 region has the DNA TGCAGTGCTAGAGATCTGGGCACAGATACGCAGTATTTT.

The V and J genes are TRBV28 and TRBJ1-5, with D unresolved. Per germline, CDR1 MDHEN and CDR2 SYDVKM. The CDR3 runs 15 residues. Trimming removed 1 base from V and 3 bases from J, with 10 bases in between. CDR3 sequence reads: CASSLLTGVNQPQHF. CDR3 sequence (DNA): TGTGCCAGCAGTTTATTAACCGGGGTCAATCAGCCCCAGCATTTT.

The J gene is TRBJ2-3, the V gene TRBV20-1; the match to TRBD1 covers 8 bases. The CDR3 contains 12 residues. The germline CDR1 and CDR2 sequences are DFQATT and SNEGSKA (reference sequence). V shed 6 bases, J shed 5 bases, and the junction held 4 bases outside the gene matches. The DNA of the CDR3 is TGCAGTGCGGAGACAGGGGTAGATACGCAGTATTTT. Translating it yields CSAETGVDTQYF.

The V and J genes are TRBV19 and TRBJ1-6, with 8 nucleotides matching TRBD1. This CDR3 region has 14 residues. V lost 6 bases to trimming and J lost 5 bases; unmatched junction nucleotides: 3. Germline V gene data show CDR1 as LNHDA and CDR2 as SQIVND (reference sequence). The chain's CDR3 is CASREQGDNSPLHF. The CDR3, as DNA: TGTGCCAGTAGGGAACAGGGGGATAATTCACCCCTCCACTTT. Together with reference TRBV19 and TRBJ1-6, the CDR3 gives the full variable domain: DGGITQSPKYLFRKEGQNVTLSCEQNLNHDAMYWYRQDPGQGLRLIYYSQIVNDFQKGDIAEGYSVSREKKESFPLTVTSAQKNPTAFYLCASREQGDNSPLHFGNGTRLTVT.

This clonotype was counted ten times or more. Here the CDR3 reads CASSVEQGGRYYGYTF. Written as DNA, the CDR3 is TGTGCCAGCAGCGTAGAACAGGGAGGGAGATACTATGGCTACACCTTC. The V call is TRBV5-6, the J call TRBJ1-2; D is possibly TRBD1 (6 bases). CDR3 length: 16 amino acids. V was trimmed by 4 bases and J by 3 bases, leaving 19 bases between them. Germline loops: CDR1 SGHDT, CDR2 YYEEEE.

This clonotype showed up just a few times. The rearrangement links TRBV6-5 to TRBJ2-7; tentative D call: TRBD2 (5 bases). The V gene's germline CDR1 is MNHEY and CDR2 SVGAGI. The CDR3 extends over 14 amino acids. V gave up 3 bases and J gave up 6 bases, with 15 bases separating them. The CDR3 region has the DNA TGTGCCAGCAGTTATCTAACGGAGGCCCTCGAGCAGTACTTC. Translation gives CASSYLTEALEQYF.

This clonotype was seen only a few times. V gene TRBV20-1 combines with J gene TRBJ1-2; 8 nucleotides match TRBD1. The trim removed 8 bases at V and 7 bases at J, leaving 15 bases unmatched. Germline CDR1 DFQATT, CDR2 SNEGSKA (reference sequence). CDR3 length equals 14 residues. CDR3 nucleotide sequence: TGCAGTACAACGGGTGGGCAGGGGGCATTTGGCTACACCTTC. It codes for CSTTGGQGAFGYTF.

This clonotype was detected many times. This rearrangement joins TRBV2 to TRBJ2-7; TRBD2 agrees at 7 bases. CDR1 and CDR2 from the germline V gene are SNHLY and FYNNEI. The CDR3 loop spans 12 amino acids. J was trimmed by 4 bases and V by 5 bases; bases with no gene match: 2. The CDR3, as DNA: TGTGCCAGCAGTAGCGGGGATTACGAGCAGTACTTC. Protein sequence: CASSSGDYEQYF.

The rearrangement links TRBV19 to TRBJ2-7; possibly TRBD1 for D (6 bases). Germline V CDR1 and CDR2: LNHDA, SQIVND (reference sequence). The CDR3 extends over 15 amino acids. V lost 3 bases, J lost 3 bases, and 15 bases lay in between. Here the CDR3 DNA reads TGTGCCAGTAGTATGCAGGGGACCTTGATCTACGAGCAGTACTTC. Translated: CASSMQGTLIYEQYF.

This clonotype came up a few times. The chain uses TRBV11-2 and TRBJ2-3, with 7 bases that match TRBD2. J gave up 1 base and V 5 bases, and 6 bases lay outside the gene matches. CDR3 length: 15 amino acids. The germline V gene encodes CDR1 SGHAT and CDR2 FQNNGV. CDR3 nucleotides: TGTGCCAGCAGCCCCGGGACTATCGGCACAGATACGCAGTATTTT. This translates into CASSPGTIGTDTQYF.

The DNA of the CDR3 is TGCAGTGCTATTTCATCAGACAGGGACGGCTATGGCTACACCTTC. Amino acids: CSAISSDRDGYGYTF. The rearrangement links TRBV20-1 to TRBJ1-2; TRBD1 agrees at 7 bases. V was clipped by 4 bases and J by 4 bases; unmatched bases: 12. The CDR3 is made up of 15 amino acids. CDR1 is DFQATT, CDR2 SNEGSKA, per germline (reference sequence).

Only a few counts were recorded for this clonotype. The J gene is TRBJ2-7, the V gene TRBV10-3; 11 nucleotides align to TRBD1. Trimming cost V 4 bases and J 11 bases; bases outside gene matches: 4. The CDR3 has 12 amino acids. Per the germline V gene, CDR1 is ENHRY and CDR2 is SYGVKD. CDR3 amino acids: CAISGDRGAEYF. For the CDR3, the DNA is TGTGCCATCAGTGGGGACAGGGGGGCGGAGTACTTC.

The chain couples TRBV20-1 to TRBJ2-1; 11 bases align to TRBD2. CDR1 and CDR2 from the germline V gene are DFQATT and SNEGSKA (reference sequence). V lost 0 bases and J lost 3; bases outside the gene matches: 7. This CDR3 is built from 17 residues. CDR3 in amino acids: CSARDGLAGGYYNEQFF. CDR3 nucleotides: TGCAGTGCTAGAGATGGGCTAGCGGGAGGTTACTACAATGAGCAGTTCTTC.

This chain uses TRBV20-1 with TRBJ1-1; TRBD1 might be the D (5 bases). The V gene's germline CDR1 is DFQATT and CDR2 SNEGSKA (reference sequence). The ends were cut back, 5 bases at V and 5 bases at J, with 15 bases in the middle. The CDR3 contains 13 residues. The CDR3 here is CSAWRDRATEAFF. The CDR3 DNA reads TGCAGTGCTTGGCGGGACCGAGCTACTGAAGCTTTCTTT.

The chain joins TRBV20-1 to TRBJ1-3; 7 nucleotides agree with TRBD1. Per the germline V gene, CDR1 is DFQATT and CDR2 is SNEGSKA (reference sequence). This CDR3 is built from 18 residues. V trimming: 1 base; J trimming: 0 bases; junction bases outside the gene matches: 12. CDR3 DNA sequence: TGCAGTGCTAGAGCCCTACGACAGGGTCTCGCCTCTGGAAACACCATATATTTT. Encoded protein: CSARALRQGLASGNTIYF.

The chain joins TRBV20-1 to TRBJ2-1; tentatively, D is TRBD2 (5 bases). Trimming left V 5 bases short and J 7 bases short, with 12 bases between. CDR1 and CDR2 from the germline V gene are DFQATT and SNEGSKA (reference sequence). This CDR3 has 12 amino acids. The CDR3 here is CSALSSGNEQFF. As DNA, the CDR3 is TGCAGTGCTTTGTCGTCGGGAAATGAGCAGTTCTTC.

This rearrangement joins TRBV6-5 to TRBJ2-1; D is ambiguous. V gave up 0 bases and J gave up 8 bases, with 14 bases separating them. The CDR3 is 15 amino acids. Per the germline V gene, CDR1 is MNHEY and CDR2 is SVGAGI. The CDR3 region has the DNA TGTGCCAGCAGTTACTCTTTAGAGTTTCGGGATGAGCAGTTCTTC. Protein product: CASSYSLEFRDEQFF.